This section outlines one TCR beta chain sequence together with its context. Its target is unknown. The germline V gene has CDR1 LGHNA and CDR2 YSLEER. This CDR3 spans 16 amino acids. J was trimmed by 8 bases and V by 0 bases; bases with no gene match: 8. TCRdb re-analysed the 5' RACE reads in MiXCR, keeping a single row per CDR3 protein. The sample has 300,000 to 400,000 distinct CDR3 sequences, over 8% seen once. The data are from a study of T cells after yellow fever vaccination. The study, taken as a whole, reports: In post-booster samples, most primary-vaccination clones reappeared (96% CD4, 70% to 90% CD8). A minor fraction of clonotypes spanned both CD4 and CD8 compartments.

The source was PBMCs, collected on the day of the first yellow fever vaccination. The chain employs TRBV4-3 and TRBJ2-1, with 9 bases matching TRBD1. This TCR came from a young man who received the YFV17D yellow fever vaccine. The CDR3 region is CASSQDTGTGYDEQFF. CDR3 DNA: TGCGCCAGCAGCCAAGACACCGGGACAGGGTACGATGAGCAGTTCTTC.